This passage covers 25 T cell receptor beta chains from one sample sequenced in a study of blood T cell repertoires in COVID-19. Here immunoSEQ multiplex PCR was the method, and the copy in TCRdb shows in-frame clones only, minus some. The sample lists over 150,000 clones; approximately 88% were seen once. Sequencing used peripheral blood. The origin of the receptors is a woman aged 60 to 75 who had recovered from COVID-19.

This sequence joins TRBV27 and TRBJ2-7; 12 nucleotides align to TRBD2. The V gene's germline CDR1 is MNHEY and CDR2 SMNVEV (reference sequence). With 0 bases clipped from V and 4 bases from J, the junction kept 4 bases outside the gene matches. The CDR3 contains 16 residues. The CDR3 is CASSLSGTSGFYEQYF. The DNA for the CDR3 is TGTGCCAGCAGTTTATCGGGGACTAGCGGGTTTTACGAGCAGTACTTC.

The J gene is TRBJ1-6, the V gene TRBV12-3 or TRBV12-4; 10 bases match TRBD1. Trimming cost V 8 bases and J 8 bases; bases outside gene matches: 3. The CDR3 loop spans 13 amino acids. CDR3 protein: CASSDRGDSPLHF. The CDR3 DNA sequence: TGTGCCAGCTCGGACAGGGGGGATTCACCCCTCCACTTT.

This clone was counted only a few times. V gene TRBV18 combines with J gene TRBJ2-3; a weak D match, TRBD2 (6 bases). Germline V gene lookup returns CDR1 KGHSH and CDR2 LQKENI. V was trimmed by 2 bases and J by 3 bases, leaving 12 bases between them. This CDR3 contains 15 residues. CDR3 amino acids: CASSPYGGWTDTQYF. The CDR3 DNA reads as TGTGCCAGCTCACCATACGGGGGATGGACAGATACGCAGTATTTT. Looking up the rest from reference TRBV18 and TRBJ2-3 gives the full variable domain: NAGVMQNPRHLVRRRGQEARLRCSPMKGHSHVYWYRQLPEEGLKFMVYLQKENIIDESGMPKERFSAEFPKEGPSILRIQQVVRGDSAAYFCASSPYGGWTDTQYFGPGTRLTVL.

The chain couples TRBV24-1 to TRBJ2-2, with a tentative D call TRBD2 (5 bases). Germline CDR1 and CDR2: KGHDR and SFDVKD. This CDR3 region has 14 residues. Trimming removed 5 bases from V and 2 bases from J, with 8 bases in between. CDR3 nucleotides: TGTGCCACCAGTGGAGGGTACAACACCGGGGAGCTGTTTTTT. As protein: CATSGGYNTGELFF.

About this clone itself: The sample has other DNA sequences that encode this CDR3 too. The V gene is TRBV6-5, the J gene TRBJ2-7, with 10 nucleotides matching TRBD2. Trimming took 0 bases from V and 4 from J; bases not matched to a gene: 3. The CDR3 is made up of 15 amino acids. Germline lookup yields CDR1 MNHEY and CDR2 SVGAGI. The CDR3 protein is CASSYSSGGSYEQYF. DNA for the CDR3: TGTGCCAGCAGTTACTCTAGCGGGGGGAGTTACGAGCAGTACTTC.

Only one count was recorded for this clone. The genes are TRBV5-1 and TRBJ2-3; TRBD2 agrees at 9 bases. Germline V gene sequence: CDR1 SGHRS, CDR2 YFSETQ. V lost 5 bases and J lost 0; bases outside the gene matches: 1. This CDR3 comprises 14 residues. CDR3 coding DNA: TGCGCCAGCAGGGGACTAGCAAGCACAGATACGCAGTATTTT. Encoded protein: CASRGLASTDTQYF.

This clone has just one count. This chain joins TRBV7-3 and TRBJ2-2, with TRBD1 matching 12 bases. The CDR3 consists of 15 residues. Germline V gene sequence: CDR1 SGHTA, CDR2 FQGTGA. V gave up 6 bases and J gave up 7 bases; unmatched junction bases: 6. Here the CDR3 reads CASRGTGGGRGELFF. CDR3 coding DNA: TGTGCCAGCAGGGGGACAGGGGGCGGTCGCGGGGAGCTGTTTTTT.

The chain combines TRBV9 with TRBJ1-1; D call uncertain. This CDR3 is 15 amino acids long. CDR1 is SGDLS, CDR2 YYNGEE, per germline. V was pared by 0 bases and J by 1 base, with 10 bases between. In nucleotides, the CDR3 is TGTGCCAGCAGCGTAGTGGCGACGGGGAACACTGAAGCTTTCTTT. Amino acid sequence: CASSVVATGNTEAFF.

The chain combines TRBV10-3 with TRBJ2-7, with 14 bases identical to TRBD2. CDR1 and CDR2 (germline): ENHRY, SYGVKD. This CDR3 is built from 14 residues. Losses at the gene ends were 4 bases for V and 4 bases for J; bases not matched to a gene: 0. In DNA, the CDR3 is TGTGCCATCAGTGGGACTAGCGGGGGGTACGAGCAGTACTTC. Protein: CAISGTSGGYEQYF.

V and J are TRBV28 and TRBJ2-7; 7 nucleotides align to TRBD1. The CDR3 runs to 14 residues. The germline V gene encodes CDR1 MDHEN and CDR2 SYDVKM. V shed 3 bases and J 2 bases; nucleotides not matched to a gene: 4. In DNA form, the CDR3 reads TGTGCCAGCAGTTTGACCGACAGGGCCTACGAGCAGTACTTC. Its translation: CASSLTDRAYEQYF.

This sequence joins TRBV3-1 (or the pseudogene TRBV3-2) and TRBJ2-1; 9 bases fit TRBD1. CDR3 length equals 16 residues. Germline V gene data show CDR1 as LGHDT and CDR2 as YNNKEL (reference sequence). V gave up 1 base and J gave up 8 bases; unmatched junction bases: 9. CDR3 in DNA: TGTGCCAGCAGCCAAGGGCTCACAGGGGGCTTTGATGAGCAGTTCTTC. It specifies CASSQGLTGGFDEQFF.

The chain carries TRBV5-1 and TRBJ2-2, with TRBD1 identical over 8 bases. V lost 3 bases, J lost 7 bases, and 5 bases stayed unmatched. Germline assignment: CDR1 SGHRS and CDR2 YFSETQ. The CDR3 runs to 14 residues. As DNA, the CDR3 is TGCGCCAGCAGCTCGCGGACAGGGCACGGGGAGCTGTTTTTT. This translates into CASSSRTGHGELFF.

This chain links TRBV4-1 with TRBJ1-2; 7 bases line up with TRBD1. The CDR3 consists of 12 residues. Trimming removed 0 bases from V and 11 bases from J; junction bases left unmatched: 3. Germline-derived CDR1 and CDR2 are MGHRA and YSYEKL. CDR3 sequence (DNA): TGCGCCAGCAGCCAAGATGCAGGGGGATACACCTTC. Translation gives CASSQDAGGYTF.

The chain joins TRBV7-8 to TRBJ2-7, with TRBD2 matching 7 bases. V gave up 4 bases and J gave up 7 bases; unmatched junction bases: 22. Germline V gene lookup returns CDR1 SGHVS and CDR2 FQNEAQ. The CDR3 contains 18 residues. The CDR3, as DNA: TGTGCCAGCAGCTCGTGGGGGGAGATGACTAGCAGGCTCCAGGAGCAGTACTTC. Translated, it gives CASSSWGEMTSRLQEQYF. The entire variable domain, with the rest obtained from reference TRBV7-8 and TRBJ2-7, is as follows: GAGVSQSPRYKVAKRGQDVALRCDPISGHVSLFWYQQALGQGPEFLTYFQNEAQLDKSGLPSDRFFAERPEGSVSTLKIQRTQQEDSAVYLCASSSWGEMTSRLQEQYFGPGTRLTVT.

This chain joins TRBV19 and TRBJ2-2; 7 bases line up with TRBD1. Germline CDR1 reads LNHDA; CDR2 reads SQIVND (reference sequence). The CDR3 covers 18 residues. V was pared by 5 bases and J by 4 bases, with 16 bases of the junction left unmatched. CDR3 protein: CASSPLTGRNLLTGELFF. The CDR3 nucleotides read TGTGCCAGTAGTCCCCTGACAGGGCGAAACTTACTCACCGGGGAGCTGTTTTTT.

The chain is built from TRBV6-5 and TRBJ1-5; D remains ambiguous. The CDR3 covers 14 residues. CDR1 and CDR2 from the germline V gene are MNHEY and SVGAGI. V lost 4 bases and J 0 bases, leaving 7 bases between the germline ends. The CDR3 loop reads CASSLQNSNQPQHF. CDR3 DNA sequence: TGTGCCAGCAGTTTACAGAATAGCAATCAGCCCCAGCATTTT.

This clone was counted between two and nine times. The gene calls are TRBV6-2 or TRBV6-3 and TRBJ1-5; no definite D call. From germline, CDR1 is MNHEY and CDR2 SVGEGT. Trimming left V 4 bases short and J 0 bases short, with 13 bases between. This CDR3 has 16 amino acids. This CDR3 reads CASSLRAAISNQPQHF. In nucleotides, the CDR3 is TGTGCCAGCAGTTTGAGGGCAGCGATTAGCAATCAGCCCCAGCATTTT.

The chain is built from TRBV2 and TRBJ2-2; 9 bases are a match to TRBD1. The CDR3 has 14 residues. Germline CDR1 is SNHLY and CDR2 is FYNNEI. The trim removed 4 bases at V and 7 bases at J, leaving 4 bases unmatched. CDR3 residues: CASSGQGVGGELFF. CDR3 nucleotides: TGTGCCAGCAGTGGACAGGGGGTGGGCGGGGAGCTGTTTTTT.

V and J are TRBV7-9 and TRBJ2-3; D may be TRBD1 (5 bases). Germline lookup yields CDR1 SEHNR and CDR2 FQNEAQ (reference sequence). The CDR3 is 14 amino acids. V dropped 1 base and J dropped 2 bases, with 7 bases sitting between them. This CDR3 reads CASSLGTLTDTQYF. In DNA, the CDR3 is TGTGCCAGCAGCTTAGGGACACTCACAGATACGCAGTATTTT.

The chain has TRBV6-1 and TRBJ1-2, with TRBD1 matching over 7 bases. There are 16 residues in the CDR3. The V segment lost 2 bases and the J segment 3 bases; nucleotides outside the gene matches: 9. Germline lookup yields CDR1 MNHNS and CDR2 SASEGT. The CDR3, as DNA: TGTGCCAGCAGTGAATTTACAGGGGCGAGCTACTATGGCTACACCTTC. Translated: CASSEFTGASYYGYTF.

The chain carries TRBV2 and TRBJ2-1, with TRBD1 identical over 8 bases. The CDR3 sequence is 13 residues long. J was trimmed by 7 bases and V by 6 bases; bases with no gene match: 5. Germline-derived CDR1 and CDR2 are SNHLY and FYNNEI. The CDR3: CASRDRVVNEQFF. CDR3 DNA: TGTGCCAGCAGGGACAGGGTTGTGAATGAGCAGTTCTTC.

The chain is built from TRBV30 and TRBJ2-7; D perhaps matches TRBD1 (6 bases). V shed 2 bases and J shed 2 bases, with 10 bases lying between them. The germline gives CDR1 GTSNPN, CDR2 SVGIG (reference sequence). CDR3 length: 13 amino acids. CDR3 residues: CAWSPGTTYEQYF. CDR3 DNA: TGTGCCTGGAGTCCAGGGACAACCTACGAGCAGTACTTC.

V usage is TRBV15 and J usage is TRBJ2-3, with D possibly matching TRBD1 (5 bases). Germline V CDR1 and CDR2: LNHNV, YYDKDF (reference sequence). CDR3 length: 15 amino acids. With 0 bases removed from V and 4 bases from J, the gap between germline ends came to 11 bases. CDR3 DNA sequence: TGTGCCACCAGCAGAGAGAGTCAGGGTGCAGATACGCAGTATTTT. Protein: CATSRESQGADTQYF.

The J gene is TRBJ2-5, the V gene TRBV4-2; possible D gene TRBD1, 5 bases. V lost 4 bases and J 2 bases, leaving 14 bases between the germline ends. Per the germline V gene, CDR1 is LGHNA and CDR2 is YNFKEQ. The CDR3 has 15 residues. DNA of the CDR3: TGTGCCAGCAGCCCCAGGGAACGGGTACAAGAGACCCAGTACTTC. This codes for CASSPRERVQETQYF.

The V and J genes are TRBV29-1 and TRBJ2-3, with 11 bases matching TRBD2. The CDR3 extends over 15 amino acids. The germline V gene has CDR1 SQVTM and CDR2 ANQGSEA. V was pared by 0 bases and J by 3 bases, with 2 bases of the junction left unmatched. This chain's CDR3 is CSVEETSGATDTQYF. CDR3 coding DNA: TGCAGCGTTGAAGAGACTAGCGGGGCAACAGATACGCAGTATTTT.